One and the same sample provided the 25 T cell receptor beta chains below, sequenced in a study of monozygotic twins with inflammatory bowel disease. TCRdb reanalyzed the 5' RACE reads, giving one entry per CDR3 protein sequence and no DNA. The repertoire shows around 40,000 distinct CDR3 sequences; the top ten hold 5.3%. The sequenced sample consisted of blood. The source is a human donor with ulcerative colitis or Crohn's disease, or a healthy co-twin of an affected twin (not recorded which).

The chain couples TRBV2 to TRBJ1-5; TCRdb's D call of TRBD1 is untestable without DNA. The CDR3 runs 14 residues. Germline values: CDR1 SNHLY, CDR2 FYNNEI. This CDR3 reads CASNPENSNQPQHF.

The chain carries TRBV20-1 and TRBJ2-3. The CDR3 spans 12 residues. Germline V gene sequence: CDR1 DFQATT, CDR2 SNEGSKA (reference sequence). CDR3 in amino acids: CSATQITDTQYF.

This clonotype shows up as medium-sized by frequency. V and J are TRBV20-1 and TRBJ2-1. Germline V gene lookup returns CDR1 DFQATT and CDR2 SNEGSKA (reference sequence). The CDR3 has 15 residues. CDR3: CSARITSGNYNEQFF.

The gene calls are TRBV28 and TRBJ2-7; TCRdb picks TRBD2, but there is no DNA to check that call. Per germline, CDR1 MDHEN and CDR2 SYDVKM. The CDR3 has 16 amino acids. CDR3 in amino acids: CASSSTSGSLTHEQYF.

CDR3 region: CAWRRQGTHEQYF. The V call is TRBV30, the J call TRBJ2-7; TCRdb proposes TRBD1, but this gene call is untestable without DNA. The CDR3 is 13 amino acids. CDR1 is GTSNPN, CDR2 SVGIG, per germline (reference sequence).

The chain has TRBV19 and TRBJ2-7. The germline gives CDR1 LNHDA, CDR2 SQIVND (reference sequence). The CDR3 runs 13 residues. This chain's CDR3 is CASRPRGVYEQYF.

This chain connects TRBV2 to TRBJ1-4. The germline V gene has CDR1 SNHLY and CDR2 FYNNEI. The CDR3 spans 13 residues. The CDR3 sequence is CASSQATNEKLFF.

The V call is TRBV4-1, the J call TRBJ2-2; TCRdb returns TRBD1, unconfirmable since there is no DNA. The germline V gene has CDR1 MGHRA and CDR2 YSYEKL. This CDR3 is built from 15 residues. This CDR3 reads CASSQAVGGTGELFF.

V usage is TRBV5-1 and J usage is TRBJ1-1. In germline, CDR1 is SGHRS, CDR2 YFSETQ. The CDR3 is made up of 14 amino acids. The CDR3 region is CASSSQVEGTEAFF.

The gene calls are TRBV27 and TRBJ2-2; the D call of TRBD1 rests on TCRdb alone, since no DNA is present to check it. The CDR3 is made up of 17 amino acids. Germline V gene sequence: CDR1 MNHEY, CDR2 SMNVEV (reference sequence). The CDR3 reads CASSPGTGVTGTGELFF.

V usage is TRBV20-1 and J usage is TRBJ1-6. This CDR3 has 16 residues. CDR1 and CDR2 from the germline V gene are DFQATT and SNEGSKA (reference sequence). The CDR3 sequence: CSARGGLSSYNSPLHF.

The gene calls are TRBV20-1 and TRBJ2-2; the TCRdb call, TRBD1, lacks DNA for checking. Germline CDR1 reads DFQATT; CDR2 reads SNEGSKA (reference sequence). The CDR3 is 14 residues long. This CDR3 reads CSATGTGIPGELFF.

CDR3 loop: CASSLGQGLYGYTF. The chain couples TRBV7-2 to TRBJ1-2; the TCRdb D gene call, TRBD1, has no DNA to confirm it. The CDR3 sequence is 14 residues long. Germline assignment: CDR1 SGHTA and CDR2 FQGNSA.

This sequence joins TRBV7-9 and TRBJ1-5; TCRdb picks TRBD1, but there is no DNA to check that call. The length of the CDR3 is 17 residues. Germline V gene lookup returns CDR1 SEHNR and CDR2 FQNEAQ (reference sequence). The CDR3 sequence: CASSAGPGQGNNQPQHF. The complete variable domain, with remaining parts taken from reference TRBV7-9 and TRBJ1-5, reads DTGVSQNPRHKITKRGQNVTFRCDPISEHNRLYWYRQTLGQGPEFLTYFQNEAQLEKSRLLSDRFSAERPKGSFSTLEIQRTEQGDSAMYLCASSAGPGQGNNQPQHFGDGTRLSIL.

J is TRBJ2-1 and V is TRBV5-1; checking the TCRdb D call of TRBD1 is not possible without DNA. Germline CDR1 and CDR2: SGHRS and YFSETQ. The CDR3 totals 14 residues. The CDR3 sequence: CASSLGDSYNEQFF.

The V gene is TRBV11-2, the J gene TRBJ1-6; the D call from TCRdb, TRBD1, cannot be confirmed without DNA. The CDR3 loop spans 14 amino acids. Germline CDR1 SGHAT, CDR2 FQNNGV. CDR3 sequence reads: CASGRDRENSPLHF.

The chain has TRBV11-2 and TRBJ2-1; lacking DNA, the TRBD2 call made by TCRdb goes unchecked. The germline CDR1 and CDR2 sequences are SGHAT and FQNNGV. This CDR3 is 17 amino acids long. The CDR3 sequence is CASSPRLAASSYNEQFF.

V is TRBV7-6 and J is TRBJ1-5; without DNA, the TCRdb call of TRBD1 cannot be checked. Per germline, CDR1 SGHVS and CDR2 FNYEAQ. CDR3 size: 14 residues. CDR3 amino acids: CASSPGGRNQPQHF. Variable domain in full (rest from reference TRBV7-6 and TRBJ1-5): GAGVSQSPRYKVTKRGQDVALRCDPISGHVSLYWYRQALGQGPEFLTYFNYEAQQDKSGLPNDRFSAERPEGSISTLTIQRTEQRDSAMYRCASSPGGRNQPQHFGDGTRLSIL.

The chain carries TRBV5-6 and TRBJ2-7; the D call of TRBD2 rests on TCRdb alone, since no DNA is present to check it. Germline V gene lookup returns CDR1 SGHDT and CDR2 YYEEEE. The CDR3 has 14 amino acids. CDR3 residues: CASSLAFREGEQYF. The full variable domain, with the rest looked up from reference TRBV5-6 and TRBJ2-7, is DAGVTQSPTHLIKTRGQQVTLRCSPKSGHDTVSWYQQALGQGPQFIFQYYEEEERQRGNFPDRFSGHQFPNYSSELNVNALLLGDSALYLCASSLAFREGEQYFGPGTRLTVT.

The chain recombines TRBV12-3 or TRBV12-4 with TRBJ2-1; TCRdb calls TRBD1, which cannot be checked without DNA. The CDR3 contains 18 residues. The CDR3: CASSQRTRTGSSVNEQFF.

V gene TRBV20-1 combines with J gene TRBJ1-2; TCRdb proposes TRBD1, but this gene call is untestable without DNA. Germline V gene sequence: CDR1 DFQATT, CDR2 SNEGSKA (reference sequence). The CDR3 has 17 amino acids. Here the CDR3 reads CSAPRPAGGTANYGYTF.

The rearrangement joins TRBV11-2 to TRBJ1-1. Germline V gene data show CDR1 as SGHAT and CDR2 as FQNNGV. This CDR3 spans 15 amino acids. The CDR3 spells CASSPWEGTNTEAFF. Full variable domain (missing parts from reference TRBV11-2 and TRBJ1-1): EAGVAQSPRYKIIEKRQSVAFWCNPISGHATLYWYQQILGQGPKLLIQFQNNGVVDDSQLPKDRFSAERLKGVDSTLKIQPAKLEDSAVYLCASSPWEGTNTEAFFGQGTRLTVV.

The chain's CDR3 is CASSLYGGRWGQPQHF. The genes are TRBV5-6 and TRBJ1-5; TCRdb's D call of TRBD1 is untestable without DNA. Germline V gene data show CDR1 as SGHDT and CDR2 as YYEEEE. The CDR3 runs to 16 residues.

The chain employs TRBV28 and TRBJ1-5. The germline CDR1 and CDR2 sequences are MDHEN and SYDVKM. This CDR3 is 20 amino acids long. CDR3 residues: CASSPQQGRGIAGSNQPQHF.

The V gene is TRBV6-5, the J gene TRBJ2-2; the D call from TCRdb, TRBD1, cannot be confirmed without DNA. CDR1 is MNHEY, CDR2 SVGAGI, per germline. The length of the CDR3 is 13 residues. CDR3 residues: CASSYLGRGELFF.